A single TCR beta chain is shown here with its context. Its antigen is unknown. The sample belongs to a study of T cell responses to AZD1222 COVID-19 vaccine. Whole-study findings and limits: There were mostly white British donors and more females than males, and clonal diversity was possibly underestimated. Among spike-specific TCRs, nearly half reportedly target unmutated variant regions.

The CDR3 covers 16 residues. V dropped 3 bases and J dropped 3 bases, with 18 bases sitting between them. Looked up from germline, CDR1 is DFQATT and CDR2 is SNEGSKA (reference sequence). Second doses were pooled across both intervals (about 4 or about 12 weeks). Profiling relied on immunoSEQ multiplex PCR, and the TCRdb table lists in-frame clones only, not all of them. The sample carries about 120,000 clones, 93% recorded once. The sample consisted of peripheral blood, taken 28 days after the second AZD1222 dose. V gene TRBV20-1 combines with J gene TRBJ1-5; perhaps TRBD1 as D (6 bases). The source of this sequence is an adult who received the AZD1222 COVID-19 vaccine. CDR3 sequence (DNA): TGCAGTGCTAGTGATGGGGGCAGGGCGGACAATCAGCCCCAGCATTTT. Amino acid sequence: CSASDGGRADNQPQHF.